The clone carrying this TCR beta chain was seen only a few times. Antigen specificity is unknown. Healthy bone marrow donors made up the donors. In the PCR, 60 Vbeta and 13 Jbeta primers were used. Data came from immunoSEQ multiplex PCR; TCRdb stores just in-frame clones and leaves some out. The sample lists about 82,000 clones, 9.5% to 13% occurring once. The data belong to a study of cytomegalovirus exposure and HLA in healthy donors. Study outcomes and limitations: Several of the most significant clusters appeared linked to common viral pathogens, based on a later analysis. As was reported, the classifier diagnosed cytomegalovirus status with high specificity and sensitivity.

This clonotype was sampled from a man between 60 and 75 years old in good health and CMV-seropositive. The sample comprised PBMCs.

The chain's CDR3 is CASSLASGTTYNEQFF. The CDR3 coding sequence is TGTGCCAGCAGCTTAGCTAGCGGGACAACCTACAATGAGCAGTTCTTC. V usage is TRBV7-2 and J usage is TRBJ2-1; TRBD2 aligns across 8 bases. The J segment lost 2 bases and the V segment lost 0 bases, leaving 3 bases of the junction unmatched. From germline, CDR1 is SGHTA and CDR2 FQGNSA. The CDR3 has 16 residues.